A selection of T cell receptor beta chains follows, all from one sample in a study of blood T cell repertoires in COVID-19. Only in-frame clones appear in the TCRdb table, and some are missing; sequencing was by immunoSEQ multiplex PCR. The profile covers more than 400,000 clones, with roughly nine tenths appearing a single time and about 0.75% taken by the ten largest. Material: PBMCs or T cells enriched from blood (not recorded which). The receptor source for this set is a woman aged 18 to 35 who had recovered from COVID-19. Each CDR3 is given with its conserved first and last residue. A D gene is named only where the DNA matches it firmly. Size is omitted from some rows. Given values are once, few, many or a class for expanded clones.

v_call	clone_size	d_call	j_call	cdr3_aa	cdr3_nt
TRBV19	NA	TRBD2	TRBJ2-7	CASSIGQRGAVQYF	TGTGCCAGTAGTATAGGTCAGCGGGGGGCCGTGCAGTACTTC
TRBV6-6	few	TRBD1	TRBJ2-3	CASDRGQVDTQYF	TGTGCCAGCGACAGGGGGCAGGTAGATACGCAGTATTTT
TRBV6-5	NA	TRBD1	TRBJ1-2	CASSPQGNYGYTF	TGTGCCAGCAGCCCACAGGGGAACTATGGCTACACCTTC
TRBV28	NA	NA	TRBJ1-1	CASSLQGDTEAFF	TGTGCCAGCAGTTTACAAGGGGACACTGAAGCTTTCTTT
TRBV12-3/TRBV12-4	NA	NA	TRBJ1-1	CASSFRDLTEAFF	TGTGCCAGCAGCTTCCGGGACTTAACTGAAGCTTTCTTT
TRBV5-1	once	TRBD1	TRBJ1-1	CASSSRGPGTEAFF	TGCGCCAGCAGCTCGAGGGGGCCGGGAACTGAAGCTTTCTTT
TRBV28	once	TRBD1	TRBJ1-4	CASSSGGAESNEKLFF	TGTGCCAGCAGCTCAGGGGGCGCGGAATCTAATGAAAAACTGTTTTTT
TRBV3-1/TRBV3-2	NA	NA	TRBJ1-4	CASSQGPTGGEKLFF	TGTGCCAGCAGCCAGGGACCCACGGGGGGAGAAAAACTGTTTTTT
TRBV5-1	NA	TRBD1	TRBJ1-6	CASRTGTGGSNSPLHF	TGCGCCAGCAGAACCGGGACAGGGGGCTCAAATTCACCCCTCCACTTT
TRBV5-1	NA	TRBD2	TRBJ2-2	CASSEGSGGRVNTGELFF	TGCGCCAGCAGCGAAGGAAGCGGGGGGAGAGTTAACACCGGGGAGCTGTTTTTT
TRBV6-4	NA	TRBD1	TRBJ1-1	CASSDYGQDMNTEAFF	TGTGCCAGCAGTGACTACGGACAGGACATGAACACTGAAGCTTTCTTT
TRBV5-5	NA	NA	TRBJ1-3	CASSPPRGKVDF	TGTGCCAGCAGCCCTCCGCGGGGTAAAGTAGATTTT
TRBV5-5	NA	TRBD1	TRBJ2-7	CASSREGAVYEQYF	TGTGCCAGCAGCCGCGAGGGGGCGGTCTACGAGCAGTACTTC
TRBV30	NA	NA	TRBJ2-1	CAWRAGGPGNEQFF	TGTGCCTGGAGAGCCGGGGGGCCGGGGAATGAGCAGTTCTTC
TRBV2	NA	NA	TRBJ1-1	CASSVQELAEAFF	TGTGCCAGCAGTGTACAGGAGTTGGCTGAAGCTTTCTTT
TRBV5-1	few	NA	TRBJ1-4	CASSLGVAVNEKLFF	TGCGCCAGCAGCTTGGGGGTTGCGGTAAATGAAAAACTGTTTTTT
TRBV10-3	NA	NA	TRBJ1-6	CAISDPTPVRAGSPLHF	TGTGCCATCAGTGATCCCACCCCAGTGAGGGCGGGATCACCCCTCCACTTT